This T cell receptor beta chain was captured by sequencing in a study of T-cell memory formation after mild COVID-19. Study information: Largely, TCR clusters stayed within a single donor.

TCR alpha and TCR beta cDNA libraries with sample barcodes and UMIs came from 5'RACE using constant-segment primers. A single record per CDR3 protein comes from TCRdb applying MiXCR to the 5' RACE reads. The sample carries about 440,000 distinct CDR3 sequences, around 18% recorded once. Study-wide points: The authors did not confirm SARS-CoV-2 specificity of second-wave clones peaking day 37. Clones contracting over day 15 to 85 were CD4/CD8 balanced, with later expanders leaning CD4+.

This clonotype has only a few counts. What it binds is not known. The V gene lost 4 bases and the J gene lost 0 bases, with 6 bases spanning the gap. Germline V lookup: CDR1 KGHDR, CDR2 SFDVKD. The CDR3 runs to 15 residues. This clonotype originated in an adult woman who had mild COVID-19 (a few samples of this study predate the infection). Cell type and time point are not known. Source material: PBMCs or a T cell subset sorted from them (not recorded which). The chain carries TRBV24-1 and TRBJ2-6, with D unresolved. CDR3 in DNA: TGTGCCACCAGTGACCACCTCTCTGGGGCCAACGTCCTGACTTTC. This encodes CATSDHLSGANVLTF.